A single sample gave rise to the 26 T cell receptor beta chains below, sequenced in a study of control samples from healthy donors and cancer patients. This table comes from immunoSEQ multiplex PCR, and its TCRdb copy is limited to in-frame clones, with some not included. The sample holds 120,000 to 150,000 clones, roughly 89% seen once. Source material: blood. The receptors here all came from a man in his thirties or forties in good health.

This CDR3 reads CASSARDRVGEQYF. In DNA form, the CDR3 reads TGTGCCAGCAGCGCCCGGGACAGGGTGGGCGAGCAGTACTTC. The chain uses TRBV5-4 and TRBJ2-7; 9 bases line up with TRBD1. The germline gives CDR1 SGHNT, CDR2 YYREEE (reference sequence). The CDR3 totals 14 residues. After removal of 4 bases from V and 6 bases from J, the junction contained 8 bases not matched to a gene.

The CDR3 loop reads CAVAGEKLFF. In DNA form, the CDR3 reads TGTGCCGTTGCGGGGGAAAAACTGTTTTTT. This sequence joins TRBV6-6 and TRBJ1-4; D is unresolved. The V end lost 11 bases, the J end lost 8 bases, and 9 bases lay between the germline ends. The CDR3 loop spans 10 amino acids. The germline V gene has CDR1 MNHNY and CDR2 SVGAGI (reference sequence).

V and J are TRBV19 and TRBJ2-2, with 7 nucleotides matching TRBD2. With 7 bases clipped from V and 6 bases from J, the junction kept 8 bases outside the gene matches. The CDR3 extends over 14 amino acids. The V gene's germline CDR1 is LNHDA and CDR2 SQIVND (reference sequence). The CDR3 bases are TGTGCCAGTACTGCGGCAGGGAGGGCCGGGGAGCTGTTTTTT. This gives the protein CASTAAGRAGELFF.

This chain connects TRBV29-1 to TRBJ2-2, with 7 bases that match TRBD1. Germline loops: CDR1 SQVTM, CDR2 ANQGSEA. V gave up 4 bases and J gave up 4 bases; unmatched junction bases: 3. The CDR3 sequence is 13 residues long. The CDR3 nucleotides read TGCAGCGTTGGCAGGGGGAGCACCGGGGAGCTGTTTTTT. The encoded protein is CSVGRGSTGELFF.

The rearrangement links TRBV6-5 to TRBJ1-1; D is uncertain. The CDR3 runs to 13 residues. Germline V lookup: CDR1 MNHEY, CDR2 SVGAGI. Trimming left V 7 bases short and J 0 bases short, with 9 bases between. DNA of the CDR3: TGTGCCAGCAAATTCAACATGAACACTGAAGCTTTCTTT. The encoded protein is CASKFNMNTEAFF.

The CDR3 loop reads CASSKGTGVGDTQYF. DNA for the CDR3: TGTGCCAGCAGCAAAGGGACGGGAGTGGGAGATACGCAGTATTTT. The V and J genes are TRBV21-1 and TRBJ2-3; the D segment call TRBD2 is taken from the table without a DNA check. TRBV21-1 is a pseudogene locus. This CDR3 is 15 amino acids long.

The chain is built from TRBV3-1 (or the pseudogene TRBV3-2) and TRBJ2-7; TRBD2 matches 9 bases. Germline values: CDR1 LGHDT, CDR2 YNNKEL (reference sequence). The V segment lost 0 bases and the J segment 6 bases; nucleotides outside the gene matches: 9. This CDR3 spans 16 amino acids. The chain's CDR3 is CASSQETPGLASEQYF. The CDR3 DNA reads TGTGCCAGCAGCCAAGAGACGCCGGGACTAGCTTCCGAGCAGTACTTC.

This chain links TRBV4-1 with TRBJ2-7; possibly TRBD2 for D (6 bases). The CDR3 sequence is 15 residues long. Trimming removed 1 base from V and 5 bases from J, with 15 bases in between. CDR1 and CDR2 from the germline V gene are MGHRA and YSYEKL. The CDR3 bases are TGCGCCAGCAGCCAAGGAGCCCCGGGAGTCGACGAGCAGTACTTC. Translating it yields CASSQGAPGVDEQYF.

The chain carries TRBV3-1 (or the pseudogene TRBV3-2) and TRBJ1-1; 11 positions agree with TRBD1. CDR3 length equals 14 residues. V was clipped by 2 bases and J by 10 bases; unmatched bases: 6. Per germline, CDR1 LGHDT and CDR2 YNNKEL (reference sequence). The CDR3 DNA reads as TGTGCCAGCAGCCAAAGGGGACAGGGGGTTAGAGCTTTCTTT. As protein: CASSQRGQGVRAFF.

The chain is built from TRBV7-9 and TRBJ2-7, with 8 nucleotides matching TRBD1. Germline V gives CDR1 SEHNR, CDR2 FQNEAQ (reference sequence). Trimming took 5 bases from V and 5 from J; bases not matched to a gene: 5. The CDR3 consists of 13 residues. CDR3 nucleotide sequence: TGTGCCAGCAGCGGGTGGACAGGGAACGAGCAGTACTTC. Protein sequence: CASSGWTGNEQYF. The variable domain in full, completed from reference TRBV7-9 and TRBJ2-7, reads DTGVSQNPRHKITKRGQNVTFRCDPISEHNRLYWYRQTLGQGPEFLTYFQNEAQLEKSRLLSDRFSAERPKGSFSTLEIQRTEQGDSAMYLCASSGWTGNEQYFGPGTRLTVT.

The chain couples TRBV7-3 to TRBJ1-1; maybe TRBD1 (5 bases). Germline V CDR1 and CDR2: SGHTA, FQGTGA. Trimming cost V 2 bases and J 2 bases, with 9 bases left between them. The CDR3 contains 14 residues. In DNA, the CDR3 is TGTGCCAGCAGCTTATCGGGACTAAACACTGAAGCTTTCTTT. Translation: CASSLSGLNTEAFF.

This rearrangement joins TRBV6-2 or TRBV6-3 to TRBJ1-5, with D perhaps TRBD1 (6 bases). Germline lookup yields CDR1 MNHEY and CDR2 SVGEGT. This CDR3 spans 16 amino acids. V dropped 0 bases and J dropped 3 bases, with 12 bases sitting between them. This CDR3 reads CASSYSRGSVNQPQHF. The CDR3 DNA is TGTGCCAGCAGTTACTCGAGGGGGAGTGTCAATCAGCCCCAGCATTTT.

This chain connects TRBV24-1 to TRBJ2-5, with D possibly being TRBD2 (5 bases). Trimming cost V 5 bases and J 5 bases, with 11 bases left between them. The length of the CDR3 is 13 residues. The germline CDR1 and CDR2 sequences are KGHDR and SFDVKD. Here the CDR3 reads CATSAEGWETQYF. In DNA form, the CDR3 reads TGTGCCACCAGTGCAGAGGGCTGGGAGACCCAGTACTTC.

The chain is built from TRBV19 and TRBJ1-4; perhaps TRBD1 as D (5 bases). The CDR3 sequence is 14 residues long. Deletions cut 10 bases from V and 7 bases from J, with 19 bases between. Germline values: CDR1 LNHDA, CDR2 SQIVND (reference sequence). The CDR3 region is CATYAYGGSEKLFF. For the CDR3, the DNA is TGTGCCACCTACGCCTACGGGGGTTCTGAAAAACTGTTTTTT.

The chain links TRBV6-2 or TRBV6-3 to TRBJ2-7; TRBD1 agrees at 8 bases. This CDR3 is 17 amino acids long. V shed 4 bases, J shed 7 bases, and the junction held 18 bases outside the gene matches. Germline V gene data show CDR1 as MNHEY and CDR2 as SVGEGT. Here the CDR3 DNA reads TGTGCCAGCAGTTCCCACAGGGGGGACAAGGTCTCGGGGGAGCAGTACTTC. Encoded protein: CASSSHRGDKVSGEQYF.

V is TRBV7-3 and J is TRBJ2-7; no firm D call. V was trimmed by 2 bases and J by 6 bases, leaving 11 bases between them. Per the germline V gene, CDR1 is SGHTA and CDR2 is FQGTGA. The CDR3 length is 13 residues. In nucleotides, the CDR3 is TGTGCCAGCAGCTTATCCGGGCCGGGCGAGCAGTACTTC. Amino acids: CASSLSGPGEQYF.

This clone was detected a few times. The V gene is TRBV7-2, the J gene TRBJ2-2; 7 bases fit TRBD2. This CDR3 contains 14 residues. With 4 bases clipped from V and 3 bases from J, the junction kept 2 bases outside the gene matches. The germline V gene encodes CDR1 SGHTA and CDR2 FQGNSA. The CDR3 DNA reads as TGTGCCAGCAGCTCGGGACTATACACCGGGGAGCTGTTTTTT. Translating gives CASSSGLYTGELFF.

The chain is built from TRBV20-1 and TRBJ2-1; 7 nucleotides align to TRBD2. Unmatched junction bases numbered 6, after V lost 3 bases and J lost 13 bases. Germline V gives CDR1 DFQATT, CDR2 SNEGSKA (reference sequence). The CDR3 has 11 amino acids. The CDR3 here is CSARYGTTQFF. CDR3 bases: TGCAGTGCTAGGTACGGGACTACCCAGTTCTTC.

The rearrangement joins TRBV5-1 to TRBJ2-3; 13 bases map to TRBD2. From germline, CDR1 is SGHRS and CDR2 YFSETQ. The CDR3 loop spans 15 amino acids. V gave up 5 bases and J gave up 5 bases; unmatched junction bases: 5. CDR3 sequence: CASSSLAGGVDTQYF. The CDR3 DNA reads TGCGCCAGCAGTTCACTAGCGGGAGGGGTAGATACGCAGTATTTT.

V and J are TRBV27 and TRBJ2-1; TRBD1 agrees at 11 bases. V lost 4 bases to trimming and J lost 1 base; unmatched junction nucleotides: 0. CDR1 is MNHEY, CDR2 SMNVEV, per germline (reference sequence). This CDR3 is 15 amino acids long. The CDR3 DNA sequence: TGTGCCAGCAGTTGGGACAGGGGGTCCTACAATGAGCAGTTCTTC. Amino acids: CASSWDRGSYNEQFF.

About this clone: An end of the junction does not agree with germline; a read error may underlie this. The CDR3 is CASSSHRADTQYF. CDR3 nucleotides: TGTGCTAGCAGCTCCCACAGGGCAGATACGCAGTATTTT. The V gene is TRBV7-7, the J gene TRBJ2-3; tentative D call: TRBD1 (6 bases). Germline V gene data show CDR1 as SSHAT and CDR2 as FNYEAQ (reference sequence). This CDR3 comprises 13 residues. The full variable domain, its missing parts supplied by reference TRBV7-7 and TRBJ2-3, is GAGVSQSPRYKVTKRGQDVTLRCDPISSHATLYWYQQALGQGPEFLTYFNYEAQPDKSGLPSDRFSAERPEGSISTLTIQRTEQRDSAMYRCASSSHRADTQYFGPGTRLTVL.

In this sample, this clone turned up once. As DNA, the CDR3 is TGCGCCAGCTCCGTATGGGACAGGGACACCGGGGAGCTGTTTTTT. This gives the protein CASSVWDRDTGELFF. This rearrangement joins TRBV4-1 to TRBJ2-2, with 9 bases identical to TRBD1. Germline V gives CDR1 MGHRA, CDR2 YSYEKL. The V segment lost 8 bases and the J segment 3 bases; nucleotides outside the gene matches: 7. CDR3 size: 15 residues.

The rearrangement joins TRBV24-1 to TRBJ2-3; tentatively, D is TRBD1 or TRBD2 (5 bases each). Germline assignment: CDR1 KGHDR and CDR2 SFDVKD. This CDR3 has 16 residues. V lost 4 bases and J 6 bases, leaving 19 bases between the germline ends. CDR3 DNA sequence: TGTGCCACCAGTGACCCTGGACGCAACGAGGGGGATACGCAGTATTTT. Amino acid sequence: CATSDPGRNEGDTQYF.

V gene TRBV6-6 combines with J gene TRBJ2-6, with 7 bases that match TRBD1. This CDR3 comprises 14 residues. Trimming took 10 bases from V and 4 from J; bases not matched to a gene: 7. Germline CDR1 reads MNHNY; CDR2 reads SVGAGI (reference sequence). The CDR3 protein is CATRQGSGANVLTF. CDR3 DNA: TGTGCCACCCGACAGGGCTCAGGGGCCAACGTCCTGACTTTC.

V is TRBV24-1 and J is TRBJ2-2, with a possible D match to TRBD1 (6 bases). Germline loops: CDR1 KGHDR, CDR2 SFDVKD. This CDR3 spans 15 amino acids. V shed 3 bases and J shed 2 bases, with 9 bases lying between them. The CDR3 bases are TGTGCCACCAGTGATCCCAGGGGAAACACCGGGGAGCTGTTTTTT. It is translated as CATSDPRGNTGELFF.

This rearrangement joins TRBV7-6 to TRBJ2-3, with 13 bases aligning to TRBD2. The germline gives CDR1 SGHVS, CDR2 FNYEAQ. With 3 bases clipped from V and 0 bases from J, the junction kept 6 bases outside the gene matches. This CDR3 spans 18 amino acids. For the CDR3, the DNA is TGTGCCAGCAGCTTGCGGGGACTAGCGGGACCTAGCACAGATACGCAGTATTTT. It specifies CASSLRGLAGPSTDTQYF.